This is a list of T cell receptor beta chains from one sample in a study of cytotoxic CD8 clonotypes in ibrutinib-treated CLL. The protocol was immunoSEQ multiplex PCR, while the TCRdb copy is restricted to in-frame clones and leaves out a portion. Of 58,000 or so clones detected, less than 75% appear once; the ten largest clones hold roughly 14%. The sequenced sample was PBMCs, obtained after 12 months of ibrutinib treatment. The receptors were gathered from a human donor with chronic lymphocytic leukemia. CDR3s include the opening cysteine and the closing phenylalanine or tryptophan. The D gene is left open where the match is weak. Size values are once, few and many counts, or a class for expanded clones, and some rows have none.

TRBV28	-	TRBJ1-4	-	CASSPQPGRANEKLFF	TGTGCCAGCAGTCCCCAACCGGGGAGGGCAAATGAAAAACTGTTTTTT
TRBV10-3	TRBD2	TRBJ2-7	-	CAAQRETSYEQYF	TGTGCCGCCCAGCGGGAGACCTCCTACGAGCAGTACTTC
TRBV5-1	-	TRBJ2-5	-	CASSLSAGRETQYF	TGCGCCAGCAGCTTGTCTGCAGGGCGAGAGACCCAGTACTTC
TRBV5-6	-	TRBJ1-1	-	CASSFTGRSEAFF	TGTGCCAGCAGCTTTACAGGGAGATCTGAAGCTTTCTTT
TRBV9	-	TRBJ2-3	-	CASTRRSTDTQYF	TGTGCCAGCACCAGACGTAGCACAGATACGCAGTATTTT
TRBV5-4	-	TRBJ2-1	-	CASSSYGIHNEQFF	TGTGCCAGCAGCTCATACGGGATTCACAATGAGCAGTTCTTC
TRBV6-5	-	TRBJ2-2	-	CASMVMDSRGELFF	TGTGCCAGCATGGTAATGGACAGTCGCGGGGAGCTGTTTTTT
TRBV18	TRBD1	TRBJ2-7	many	CASSRRTGAF	TGTGCCAGCTCACGCAGGACAGGGGCTTTC
TRBV5-1	-	TRBJ2-5	-	CASSFGETQYF	TGCGCCAGCAGCTTTGGAGAGACCCAGTACTTC
TRBV6-6	TRBD1	TRBJ1-4	-	CASSWTGRREKLFF	TGTGCCAGCAGTTGGACAGGGCGGCGTGAAAAACTGTTTTTT
TRBV5-1	-	TRBJ1-6	-	CVSKVYNSPLHF	TGCGTCAGCAAGGTGTATAATTCACCCCTCCACTTT
TRBV19	-	TRBJ2-4	-	CATREQTRKNIQYF	TGTGCCACTCGAGAACAGACACGAAAAAACATTCAGTACTTC
TRBV10-3	TRBD1	TRBJ2-5	-	CAIAQGQGPQETQYF	TGTGCCATCGCCCAGGGACAGGGGCCGCAAGAGACCCAGTACTTC
TRBV5-1	-	TRBJ2-5	few	CASARVGETQYF	TGCGCCAGCGCCAGGGTGGGGGAGACCCAGTACTTC
TRBV6-1	TRBD1	TRBJ2-7	-	CASSTGGGYEQYF	TGTGCCAGCAGTACAGGGGGCGGTTACGAGCAGTACTTC
TRBV19	TRBD2	TRBJ2-1	-	CASSIPLAGRGEQFF	TGTGCCAGTAGTATACCACTAGCGGGACGCGGTGAGCAGTTCTTC
TRBV7-8	-	TRBJ1-4	-	CASSSATGTSEKLFF	TGTGCCAGCAGCTCCGCGACAGGCACCTCTGAAAAACTGTTTTTT
TRBV5-1	TRBD2	TRBJ2-3	-	CASSLEASGSGDTQYF	TGCGCCAGCAGCTTGGAGGCTAGCGGGAGTGGGGATACGCAGTATTTT
TRBV6-1	-	TRBJ1-5	few	CASKWFSNQPQHF	TGTGCCAGCAAGTGGTTTAGCAATCAGCCCCAGCATTTT
TRBV6-5	-	TRBJ1-3	-	CASSSSTLLGNTIYF	TGTGCCAGCAGTTCAAGTACGCTCCTCGGAAACACCATATATTTT
TRBV18	-	TRBJ1-4	-	CASSPWGHSAEKLFF	TGTGCCAGCTCACCATGGGGACATTCGGCGGAAAAACTGTTTTTT
TRBV4-1	-	TRBJ1-5	few	CASSGGSVNQPQHF	TGCGCCAGCAGTGGGGGGAGTGTCAATCAGCCCCAGCATTTT
TRBV6-5	TRBD1	TRBJ1-2	-	CASSYSFGTGIYGYTF	TGTGCCAGCAGTTACTCTTTCGGGACAGGGATCTATGGCTACACCTTC
TRBV20-1	-	TRBJ1-1	-	CSAKLAVAFF	TGCAGTGCTAAACTGGCGGTAGCTTTCTTT
TRBV21-1	-	TRBJ2-1	once	CASSPRLGTHNEQFF	TGTGCCAGCAGCCCGAGACTAGGGACCCACAATGAGCAGTTCTTC
TRBV9	-	TRBJ1-5	-	CASSVAWGQPQHF	TGTGCCAGCAGCGTAGCGTGGGGTCAGCCCCAGCATTTT
TRBV10-3	TRBD1	TRBJ2-5	once	CAITRGWGGTETQYF	TGTGCCATCACCAGGGGGTGGGGCGGTACGGAGACCCAGTACTTC
TRBV7-6	TRBD1	TRBJ2-2	many	CASSRTGGYTGELFF	TGTGCCAGCAGCCGGACAGGGGGCTACACCGGGGAGCTGTTTTTT
TRBV7-6	-	TRBJ1-1	-	CASSLDVLTEAFF	TGTGCCAGCAGCTTAGACGTCCTAACTGAAGCTTTCTTT
TRBV5-1	TRBD2	TRBJ2-1	-	CASSPTISTSGRSEQFF	TGCGCCAGCAGTCCCACCATATCGACTAGCGGGAGGAGTGAGCAGTTCTTC
TRBV5-8	TRBD2	TRBJ2-1	-	CASSLAFLGGREQFF	TGTGCCAGCAGCTTGGCCTTTTTGGGCGGGAGGGAGCAGTTCTTC
TRBV6-6	-	TRBJ2-3	-	CATPAASTDTQYF	TGTGCCACCCCGGCTGCTAGCACAGATACGCAGTATTTT
TRBV30	TRBD1	TRBJ1-5	-	CAWSPGQGRISNQPQHF	TGTGCCTGGTCACCGGGACAGGGTCGGATAAGCAATCAGCCCCAGCATTTT
TRBV11-2	-	TRBJ2-1	-	CASSYSPMVSIPFF	TGTGCCAGCAGCTACTCTCCGATGGTTTCGATCCCGTTCTTC
TRBV5-4	TRBD1	TRBJ2-3	medium-sized	CASSAGQARTDTQYF	TGTGCCAGCAGCGCCGGACAGGCCCGCACAGATACGCAGTATTTT